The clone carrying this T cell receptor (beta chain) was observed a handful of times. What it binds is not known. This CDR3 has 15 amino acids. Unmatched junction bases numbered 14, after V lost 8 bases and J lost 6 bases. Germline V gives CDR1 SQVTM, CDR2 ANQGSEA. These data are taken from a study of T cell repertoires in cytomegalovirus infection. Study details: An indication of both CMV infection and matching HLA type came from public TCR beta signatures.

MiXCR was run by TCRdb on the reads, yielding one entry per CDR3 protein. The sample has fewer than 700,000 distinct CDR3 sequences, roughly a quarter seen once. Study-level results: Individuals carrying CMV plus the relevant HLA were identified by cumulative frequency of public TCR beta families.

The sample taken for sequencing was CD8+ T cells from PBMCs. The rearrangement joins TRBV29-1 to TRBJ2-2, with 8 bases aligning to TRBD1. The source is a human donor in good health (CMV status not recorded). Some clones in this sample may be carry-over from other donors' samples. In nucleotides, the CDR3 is TGCAGCATTAGACTGCCAACGACAGGGGCCGGGGAGCTGTTTTTT. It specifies CSIRLPTTGAGELFF.